This record concerns one T cell receptor (beta chain) sequence. Antigen unknown. Sequenced by immunoSEQ multiplex PCR; TCRdb stores in-frame clones only, minus some. The profile shows around 170,000 clones, 88% of them singletons. Time point given: blood 4 weeks post-SBRT, at nephrectomy. Treatment noted: 15 Gy SBRT to primary tumor, nephrectomy 4 weeks later. Nephrectomy followed 15 Gy stereotactic body radiation by 4 weeks. The patient's renal cell carcinoma had clear cell pathology. The V end was cut by 1 base, the J end by 3 bases, with 10 bases between. This CDR3 is built from 14 residues. CDR1 is MNHNS, CDR2 SASEGT, per germline. The data are from a study of radiation and T cells in renal cell carcinoma. Broader study findings: From baseline, blood top tumor clonotypes peaked at 2 weeks post-radiation.

The sample in question was blood, obtained from a patient whose treatment included radiotherapy and nephrectomy. This receptor was obtained from a woman aged 45-60 years with renal cell carcinoma. V is TRBV6-1 and J is TRBJ2-7; D unclear. The CDR3 nucleotides are TGTGCCAGCAGTGAAGTGACTCCTATCTACGAGCAGTACTTC. Protein sequence: CASSEVTPIYEQYF.